This T cell receptor beta chain was found in a study of cytomegalovirus exposure and HLA in healthy donors. About the study: A prior analysis found some 110 million unique TCR beta sequences from around 190 million T cells.

Study-level points and caveats: In most subjects, TCR beta sequences reportedly gave accurate predictions of HLA-A and HLA-B alleles.

60 Vbeta and 13 Jbeta primers were used in PCR. TCRdb's table, derived via immunoSEQ multiplex PCR, lists solely in-frame clones and lacks some. The table has tens of thousands of clones, about 70% seen once. On this clone itself: Antigen unknown.

This receptor was taken from a man in his forties or fifties in good health and CMV-seropositive. The sample comprised PBMCs.

Here the CDR3 DNA reads TGTGCCAGCAGCTGGACTCGTAGAGGTGAAGCTTTCTTT. Translated: CASSWTRRGEAFF. The V call is TRBV5-8, the J call TRBJ1-1; unclear D gene. This CDR3 has 13 amino acids. Germline CDR1 SGHTS, CDR2 YDEGEE. V dropped 3 bases and J dropped 7 bases, with 13 bases sitting between them. Based on the CDR3 plus reference TRBV5-8 and TRBJ1-1, the full variable domain is EAGVTQSPTHLIKTRGQQATLRCSPISGHTSVYWYQQALGLGLQFLLWYDEGEERNRGNFPPRFSGRQFPNYSSELNVNALELEDSALYLCASSWTRRGEAFFGQGTRLTVV.